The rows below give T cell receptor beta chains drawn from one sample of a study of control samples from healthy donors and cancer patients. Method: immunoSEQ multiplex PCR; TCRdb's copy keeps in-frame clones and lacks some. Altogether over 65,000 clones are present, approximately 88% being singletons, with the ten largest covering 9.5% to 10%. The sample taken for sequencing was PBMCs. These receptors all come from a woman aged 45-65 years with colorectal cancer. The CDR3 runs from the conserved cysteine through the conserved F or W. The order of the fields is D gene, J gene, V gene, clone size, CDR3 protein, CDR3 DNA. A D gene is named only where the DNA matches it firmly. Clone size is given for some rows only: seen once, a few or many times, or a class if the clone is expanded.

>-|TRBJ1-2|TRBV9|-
CASSPGTAPNYGYTF
TGTGCCAGCAGCCCGGGTACGGCGCCCAACTATGGCTACACCTTC
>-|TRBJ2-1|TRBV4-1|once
CASSQVRGQALNEQFF
TGCGCCAGCAGCCAAGTTAGGGGCCAGGCCCTCAATGAGCAGTTCTTC
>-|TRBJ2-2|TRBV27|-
CASRPGADGELFF
TGTGCCAGCCGGCCAGGGGCGGACGGGGAGCTGTTTTTT
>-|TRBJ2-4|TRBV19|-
CASSIAGGQVKNIQYF
TGTGCCAGTAGTATAGCGGGGGGACAGGTAAAAAACATTCAGTACTTC
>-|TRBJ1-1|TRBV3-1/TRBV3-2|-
CASSPGTFNTEAFF
TGTGCCAGCAGCCCGGGGACATTTAACACTGAAGCTTTCTTT
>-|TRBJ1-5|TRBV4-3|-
CASSQDRGGENQPQHF
TGCGCCAGCAGCCAAGATAGGGGGGGTGAGAATCAGCCCCAGCATTTT
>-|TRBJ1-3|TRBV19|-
CASSFARTSGNTIYF
TGTGCCAGTAGTTTCGCGAGGACCTCTGGAAACACCATATATTTT
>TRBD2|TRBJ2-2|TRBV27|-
CASSLRASGPGELFF
TGTGCCAGCAGTTTGCGGGCTAGCGGGCCCGGGGAGCTGTTTTTT
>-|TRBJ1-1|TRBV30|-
CAWRRGVTEAFF
TGTGCCTGGAGGAGGGGGGTCACTGAAGCTTTCTTT
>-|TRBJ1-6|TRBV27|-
CASTGGAGNSPLHF
TGTGCCAGCACCGGGGGGGCGGGAAATTCACCCCTCCACTTT
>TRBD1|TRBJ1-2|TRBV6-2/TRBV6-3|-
CASRYYRGLGGYTF
TGTGCCAGCAGATACTACAGGGGGCTCGGCGGCTACACCTTC
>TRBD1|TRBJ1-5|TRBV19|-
CASTIGQGGNQPQHF
TGTGCCAGTACCATCGGACAGGGGGGGAATCAGCCCCAGCATTTT
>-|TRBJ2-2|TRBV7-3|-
CASSTGRDGELFF
TGTGCCAGCAGCACCGGGCGAGACGGGGAGCTGTTTTTT
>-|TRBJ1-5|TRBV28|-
CASSFAVNQPQHF
TGTGCCAGCAGTTTTGCCGTAAATCAGCCCCAGCATTTT
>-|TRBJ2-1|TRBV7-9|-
CASSGEGEQFF
TGTGCCAGCAGCGGAGAGGGTGAGCAGTTCTTC
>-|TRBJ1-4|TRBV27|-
CASSTRQAGSEKLFF
TGTGCCAGCAGTACTAGACAGGCTGGATCTGAAAAACTGTTTTTT
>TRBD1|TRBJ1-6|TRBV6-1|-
CASSMDRDSSPLHF
TGTGCCAGCAGTATGGACAGGGACAGTTCACCCCTCCACTTT
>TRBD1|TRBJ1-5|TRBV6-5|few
CASSFYRGQPQHF
TGTGCCAGCAGCTTCTACAGGGGTCAGCCCCAGCATTTT
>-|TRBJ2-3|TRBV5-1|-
CASSLATTDTQYF
TGCGCCAGCAGCTTGGCGACCACAGATACGCAGTATTTT
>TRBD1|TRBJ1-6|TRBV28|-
CASSRGQGRDSPLHF
TGTGCCAGCAGCCGGGGACAGGGACGAGATTCACCCCTCCACTTT
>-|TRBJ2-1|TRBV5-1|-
CASKRGEVNEQFF
TGCGCCAGCAAGAGAGGGGAAGTCAATGAGCAGTTCTTC
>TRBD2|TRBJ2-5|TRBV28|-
CASSSSGGGETQYF
TGTGCCAGCAGCTCGAGCGGGGGGGGTGAGACCCAGTACTTC
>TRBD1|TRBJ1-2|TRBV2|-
CASRGDRLTYGYTF
TGTGCCAGCAGGGGGGACAGGCTTACCTATGGCTACACCTTC
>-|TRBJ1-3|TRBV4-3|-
CASSQDTGGHSGNTIYF
TGCGCCAGCAGCCAAGACACTGGGGGGCACTCTGGAAACACCATATATTTT
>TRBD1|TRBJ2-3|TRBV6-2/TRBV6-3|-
CASSDRGRDTQYF
TGTGCCAGCAGCGACAGGGGGCGTGATACGCAGTATTTT
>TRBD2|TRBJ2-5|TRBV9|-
CASSAETSGGPETQYF
TGTGCCAGCAGCGCGGAGACTAGCGGGGGACCAGAGACCCAGTACTTC
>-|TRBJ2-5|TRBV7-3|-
CASSSEREETQYF
TGTGCCAGCAGCTCTGAGCGGGAAGAGACCCAGTACTTC
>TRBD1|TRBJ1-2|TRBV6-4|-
CASSDSGAQGTSYGYTF
TGTGCCAGCAGTGACTCGGGGGCACAGGGGACCAGTTATGGCTACACCTTC
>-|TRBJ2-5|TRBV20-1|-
CSARKDETQYF
TGCAGTGCTAGAAAAGACGAGACCCAGTACTTC
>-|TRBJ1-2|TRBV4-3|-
CASSQEVGHNYGYTF
TGCGCCAGCAGCCAAGAGGTGGGACATAACTATGGCTACACCTTC
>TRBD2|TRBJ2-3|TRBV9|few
CASSPGGTSGTDTQYF
TGTGCCAGCAGCCCAGGTGGGACTAGCGGCACAGATACGCAGTATTTT
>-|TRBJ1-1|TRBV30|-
CAWMNDRNTEAFF
TGTGCCTGGATGAATGACAGGAACACTGAAGCTTTCTTT